This TCR beta chain was documented in a study of CD8 T cells in ankylosing spondylitis. The CDR3 covers 14 residues. Trimming took 8 bases from V and 5 from J, leaving 15 bases between them. Germline V CDR1 and CDR2: MGHRA, YSYEKL. This clonotype has ten or more counts. Using quantitative 5'-RACE with molecular barcodes, the authors made TCR beta libraries. TCRdb re-analysed the 5' RACE reads in MiXCR, keeping a single row per CDR3 protein. Of more than 150,000 distinct CDR3 sequences in the sample, 15% to 20% were seen once. Material for sequencing was blood, either unsorted or a sorted T cell fraction (not recorded which). This sequence originates from a male donor under 30 with ankylosing spondylitis or in good health (not recorded which). The chain links TRBV4-1 to TRBJ2-2; D perhaps matches TRBD1 (6 bases). CDR3 sequence reads: CASGWGLATGELFF. In DNA, the CDR3 is TGCGCCAGCGGGTGGGGGCTAGCTACCGGGGAGCTGTTTTTT.